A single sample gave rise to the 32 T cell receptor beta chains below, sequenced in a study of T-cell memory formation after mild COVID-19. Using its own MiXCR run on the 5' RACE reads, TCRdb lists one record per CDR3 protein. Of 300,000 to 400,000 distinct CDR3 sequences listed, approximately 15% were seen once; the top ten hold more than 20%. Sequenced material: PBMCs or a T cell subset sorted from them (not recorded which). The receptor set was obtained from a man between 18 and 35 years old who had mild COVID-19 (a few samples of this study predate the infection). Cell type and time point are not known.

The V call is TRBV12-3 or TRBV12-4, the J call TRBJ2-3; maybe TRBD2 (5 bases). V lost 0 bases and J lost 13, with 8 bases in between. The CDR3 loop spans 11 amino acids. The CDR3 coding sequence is TGTGCCAGCAGTTTAGCCGGGGAAGAGTATTTT. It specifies CASSLAGEEYF.

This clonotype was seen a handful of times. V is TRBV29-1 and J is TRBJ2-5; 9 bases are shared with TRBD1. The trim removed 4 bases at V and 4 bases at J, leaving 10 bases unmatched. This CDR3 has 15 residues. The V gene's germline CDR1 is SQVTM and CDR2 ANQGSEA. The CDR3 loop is CSVGTGGRVGETQYF. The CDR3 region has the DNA TGCAGCGTTGGTACAGGGGGCAGGGTGGGAGAGACCCAGTACTTC.

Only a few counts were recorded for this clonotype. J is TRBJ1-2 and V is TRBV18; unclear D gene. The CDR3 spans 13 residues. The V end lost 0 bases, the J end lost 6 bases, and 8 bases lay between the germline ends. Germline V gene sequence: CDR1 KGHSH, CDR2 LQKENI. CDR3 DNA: TGTGCCAGCTCACCACCGCAGGTTAATGGCTACACCTTC. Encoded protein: CASSPPQVNGYTF.

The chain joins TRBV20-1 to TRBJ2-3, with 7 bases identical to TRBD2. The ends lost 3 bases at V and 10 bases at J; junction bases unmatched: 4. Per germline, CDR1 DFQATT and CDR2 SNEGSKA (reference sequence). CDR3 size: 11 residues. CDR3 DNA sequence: TGCAGTGCTAGCCGGGGGGAGGCGCAGTATTTT. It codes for CSASRGEAQYF.

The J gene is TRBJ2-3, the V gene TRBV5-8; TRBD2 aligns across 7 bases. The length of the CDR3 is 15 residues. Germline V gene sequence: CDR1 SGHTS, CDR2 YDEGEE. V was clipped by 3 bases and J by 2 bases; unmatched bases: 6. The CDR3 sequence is CASSSGGPYTDTQYF. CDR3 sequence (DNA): TGTGCCAGCAGCTCGGGGGGTCCGTACACAGATACGCAGTATTTT.

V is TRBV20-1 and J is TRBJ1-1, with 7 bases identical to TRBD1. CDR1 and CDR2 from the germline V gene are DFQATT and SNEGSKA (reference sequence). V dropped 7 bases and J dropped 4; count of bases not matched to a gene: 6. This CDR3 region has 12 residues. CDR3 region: CSVREGATEAFF. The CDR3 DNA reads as TGCAGTGTACGAGAGGGGGCCACTGAAGCTTTCTTT.

CDR3 nucleotide sequence: TGCAGTGCTAGTACGGAGGTTAGCAATCAGCCCCAGCATTTT. This encodes CSASTEVSNQPQHF. V is TRBV20-1 and J is TRBJ1-5, with unresolved D. CDR3 length: 14 amino acids. Germline V gene data show CDR1 as DFQATT and CDR2 as SNEGSKA (reference sequence). V was pared by 3 bases and J by 0 bases, with 9 bases between.

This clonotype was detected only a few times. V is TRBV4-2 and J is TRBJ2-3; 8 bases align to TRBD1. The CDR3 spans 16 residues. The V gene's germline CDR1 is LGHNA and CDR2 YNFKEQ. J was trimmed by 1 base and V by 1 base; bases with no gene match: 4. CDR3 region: CASSQGGTGGTDTQYF. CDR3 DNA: TGTGCCAGCAGCCAAGGAGGGACAGGAGGCACAGATACGCAGTATTTT.

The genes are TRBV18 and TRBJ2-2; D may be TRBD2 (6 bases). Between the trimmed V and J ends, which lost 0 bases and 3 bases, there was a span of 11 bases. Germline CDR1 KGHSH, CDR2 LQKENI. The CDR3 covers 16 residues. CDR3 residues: CASSPPAGRHTGELFF. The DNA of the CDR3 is TGTGCCAGCTCACCACCGGCAGGGAGGCACACCGGGGAGCTGTTTTTT. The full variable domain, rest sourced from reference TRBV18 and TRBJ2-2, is NAGVMQNPRHLVRRRGQEARLRCSPMKGHSHVYWYRQLPEEGLKFMVYLQKENIIDESGMPKERFSAEFPKEGPSILRIQQVVRGDSAAYFCASSPPAGRHTGELFFGEGSRLTVL.

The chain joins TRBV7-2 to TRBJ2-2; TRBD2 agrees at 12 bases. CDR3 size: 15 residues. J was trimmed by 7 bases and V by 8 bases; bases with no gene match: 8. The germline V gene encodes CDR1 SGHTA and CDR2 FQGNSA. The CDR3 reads CASGLGLAGYGELFF. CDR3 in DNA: TGTGCCAGCGGGTTAGGACTAGCGGGGTACGGGGAGCTGTTTTTT.

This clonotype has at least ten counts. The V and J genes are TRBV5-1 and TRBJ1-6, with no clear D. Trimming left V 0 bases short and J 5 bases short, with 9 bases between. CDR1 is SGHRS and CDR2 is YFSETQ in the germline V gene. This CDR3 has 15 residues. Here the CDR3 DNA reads TGCGCCAGCAGCTTGGGTTTCGGCGATAATTCACCCCTCCACTTT. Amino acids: CASSLGFGDNSPLHF. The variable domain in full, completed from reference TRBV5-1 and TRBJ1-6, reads KAGVTQTPRYLIKTRGQQVTLSCSPISGHRSVSWYQQTPGQGLQFLFEYFSETQRNKGNFPGRFSGRQFSNSRSEMNVSTLELGDSALYLCASSLGFGDNSPLHFGNGTRLTVT.

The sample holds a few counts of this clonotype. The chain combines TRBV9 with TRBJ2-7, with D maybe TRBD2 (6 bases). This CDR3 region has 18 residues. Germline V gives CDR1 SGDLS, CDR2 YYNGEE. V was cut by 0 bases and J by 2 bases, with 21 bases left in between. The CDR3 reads CASSVATWWEALTYEQYF. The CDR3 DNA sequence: TGTGCCAGCAGCGTAGCTACATGGTGGGAGGCCCTTACCTACGAGCAGTACTTC.

CDR3 amino acids: CASSAYRGGEVDEQYF. Here the CDR3 DNA reads TGTGCCAGCAGTGCCTACAGGGGCGGGGAAGTCGACGAGCAGTACTTC. The rearrangement links TRBV25-1 to TRBJ2-7; perhaps TRBD1 as D (7 bases). Trimming cost V 4 bases and J 5 bases, with 21 bases left between them. This CDR3 spans 16 amino acids. Per the germline V gene, CDR1 is MGHDK and CDR2 is SYGVNS.

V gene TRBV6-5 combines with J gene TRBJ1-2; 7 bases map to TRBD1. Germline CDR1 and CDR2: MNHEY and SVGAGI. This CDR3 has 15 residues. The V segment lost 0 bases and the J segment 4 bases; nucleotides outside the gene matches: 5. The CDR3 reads CASSYSNRDSYGYTF. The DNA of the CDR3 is TGTGCCAGCAGTTACTCGAATCGGGACAGCTATGGCTACACCTTC.

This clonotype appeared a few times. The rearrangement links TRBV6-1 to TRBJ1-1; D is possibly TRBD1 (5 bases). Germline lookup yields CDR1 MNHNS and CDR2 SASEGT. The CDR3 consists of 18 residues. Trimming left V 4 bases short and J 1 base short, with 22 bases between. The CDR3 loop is CASSARRAGLGGNTEAFF. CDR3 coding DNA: TGTGCCAGCAGTGCCAGGCGGGCAGGGCTAGGTGGGAACACTGAAGCTTTCTTT.

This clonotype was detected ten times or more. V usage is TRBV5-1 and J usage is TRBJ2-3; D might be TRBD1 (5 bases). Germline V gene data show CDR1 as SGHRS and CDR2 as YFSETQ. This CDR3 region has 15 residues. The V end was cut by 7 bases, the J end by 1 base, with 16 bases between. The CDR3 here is CASRLRGAGTDTQYF. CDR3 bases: TGCGCCAGCCGCCTAAGGGGCGCCGGCACAGATACGCAGTATTTT.

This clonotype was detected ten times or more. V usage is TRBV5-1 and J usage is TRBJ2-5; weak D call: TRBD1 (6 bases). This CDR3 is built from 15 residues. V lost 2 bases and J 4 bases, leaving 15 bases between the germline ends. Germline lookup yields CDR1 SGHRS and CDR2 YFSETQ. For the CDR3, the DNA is TGCGCCAGCAGCTTACAGGGCCTTAGTAGAGAGACCCAGTACTTC. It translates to CASSLQGLSRETQYF.

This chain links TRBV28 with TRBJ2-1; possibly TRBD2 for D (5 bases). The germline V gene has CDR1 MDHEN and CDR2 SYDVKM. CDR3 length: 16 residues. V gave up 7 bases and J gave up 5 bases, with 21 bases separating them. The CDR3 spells CASIPDLGPRDNEQFF. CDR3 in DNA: TGTGCCAGCATCCCCGACCTGGGCCCGAGGGACAATGAGCAGTTCTTC. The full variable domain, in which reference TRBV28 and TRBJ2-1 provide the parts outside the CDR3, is DVKVTQSSRYLVKRTGEKVFLECVQDMDHENMFWYRQDPGLGLRLIYFSYDVKMKEKGDIPEGYSVSREKKERFSLILESASTNQTSMYLCASIPDLGPRDNEQFFGPGTRLTVL.

CDR3 amino acids: CASRRANTEAFF. The CDR3 nucleotides read TGTGCCAGCAGACGGGCGAACACTGAAGCTTTCTTT. The chain is built from TRBV2 and TRBJ1-1; D is undetermined. The V end lost 6 bases, the J end lost 1 base, and 6 bases lay between the germline ends. The germline V gene encodes CDR1 SNHLY and CDR2 FYNNEI. The CDR3 covers 12 residues.

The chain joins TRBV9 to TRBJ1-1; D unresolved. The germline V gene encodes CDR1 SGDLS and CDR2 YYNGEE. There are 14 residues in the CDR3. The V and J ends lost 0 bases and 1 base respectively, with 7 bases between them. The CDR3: CASSVGPQNTEAFF. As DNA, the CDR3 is TGTGCCAGCAGCGTAGGCCCTCAGAACACTGAAGCTTTCTTT.

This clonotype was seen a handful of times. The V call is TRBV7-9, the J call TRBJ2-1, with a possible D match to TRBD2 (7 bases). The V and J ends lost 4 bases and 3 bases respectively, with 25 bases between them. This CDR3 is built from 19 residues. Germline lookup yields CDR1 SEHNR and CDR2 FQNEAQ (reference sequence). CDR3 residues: CASSSFRGRAGLSYNEQFF. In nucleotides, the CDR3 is TGTGCCAGCAGCTCCTTCAGGGGCCGCGCGGGACTAAGCTACAATGAGCAGTTCTTC.

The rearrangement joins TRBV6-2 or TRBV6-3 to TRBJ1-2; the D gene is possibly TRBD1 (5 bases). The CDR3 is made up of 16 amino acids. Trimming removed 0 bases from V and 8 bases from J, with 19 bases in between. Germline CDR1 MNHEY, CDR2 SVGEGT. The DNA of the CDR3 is TGTGCCAGCAGTTACTCGATAACTGGGACTTTAAGAGGCTACACCTTC. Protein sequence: CASSYSITGTLRGYTF.

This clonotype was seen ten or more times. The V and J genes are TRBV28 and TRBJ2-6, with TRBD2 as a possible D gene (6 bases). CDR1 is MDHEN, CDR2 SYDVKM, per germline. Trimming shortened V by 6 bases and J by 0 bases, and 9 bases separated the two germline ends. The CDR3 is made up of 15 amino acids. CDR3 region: CASSLGSSGANVLTF. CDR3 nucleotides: TGTGCCAGCAGCCTCGGGAGCTCTGGGGCCAACGTCCTGACTTTC.

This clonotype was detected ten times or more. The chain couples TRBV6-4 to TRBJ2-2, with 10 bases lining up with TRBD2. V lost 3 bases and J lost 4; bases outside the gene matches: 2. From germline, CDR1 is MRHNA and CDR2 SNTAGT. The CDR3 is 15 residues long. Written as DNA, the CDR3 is TGTGCCAGCAGTGAAAGCGGGGGGGCCACCGGGGAGCTGTTTTTT. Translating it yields CASSESGGATGELFF.

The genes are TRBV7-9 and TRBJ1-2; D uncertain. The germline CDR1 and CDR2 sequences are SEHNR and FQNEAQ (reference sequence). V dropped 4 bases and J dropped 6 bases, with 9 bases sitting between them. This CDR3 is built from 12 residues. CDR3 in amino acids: CASSSRGNGYTF. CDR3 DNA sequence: TGTGCCAGCAGCTCCAGAGGGAATGGCTACACCTTC.

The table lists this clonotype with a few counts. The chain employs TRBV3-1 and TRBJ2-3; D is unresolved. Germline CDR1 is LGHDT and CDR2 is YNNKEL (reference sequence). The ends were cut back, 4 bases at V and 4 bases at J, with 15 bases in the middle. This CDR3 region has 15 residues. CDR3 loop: CASSPTLRFADTQYF. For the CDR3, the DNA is TGTGCCAGCAGCCCCACTCTCAGGTTCGCAGATACGCAGTATTTT.

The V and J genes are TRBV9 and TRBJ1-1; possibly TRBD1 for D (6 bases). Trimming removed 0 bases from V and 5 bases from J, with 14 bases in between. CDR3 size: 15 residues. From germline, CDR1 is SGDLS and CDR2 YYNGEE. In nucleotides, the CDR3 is TGTGCCAGCAGCGTAGGAGGCCAGGGGAGGACTGAAGCTTTCTTT. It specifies CASSVGGQGRTEAFF.

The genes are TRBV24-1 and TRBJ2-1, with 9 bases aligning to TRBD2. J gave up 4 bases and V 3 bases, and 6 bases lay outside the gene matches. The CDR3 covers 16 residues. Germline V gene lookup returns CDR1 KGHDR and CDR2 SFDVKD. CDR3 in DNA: TGTGCCACCAGTGATCCCCGCGGGGGGGGGTACAATGAGCAGTTCTTC. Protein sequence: CATSDPRGGGYNEQFF.

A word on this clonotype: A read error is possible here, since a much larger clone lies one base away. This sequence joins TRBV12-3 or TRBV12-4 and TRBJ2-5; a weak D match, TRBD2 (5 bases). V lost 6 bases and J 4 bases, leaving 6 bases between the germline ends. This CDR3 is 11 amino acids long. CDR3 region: CASREGETQYF. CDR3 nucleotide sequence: TGTGCCAGCAGAGAGGGAGAGACCCAGTACTTC.

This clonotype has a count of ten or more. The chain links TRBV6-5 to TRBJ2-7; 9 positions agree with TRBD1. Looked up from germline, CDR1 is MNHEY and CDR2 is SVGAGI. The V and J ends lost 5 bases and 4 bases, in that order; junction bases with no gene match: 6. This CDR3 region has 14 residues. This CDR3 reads CASSPGTGSYEQYF. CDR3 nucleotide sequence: TGTGCCAGCAGTCCCGGGACAGGGTCTTACGAGCAGTACTTC.

CDR3 DNA sequence: TGTGCCAGCGGGAAGCCGGCGGGCAATGAGCAGTTCTTC. Protein product: CASGKPAGNEQFF. This sequence joins TRBV6-1 and TRBJ2-1, with a possible D match to TRBD2 (5 bases). Trimming stripped 8 bases from V and 6 bases from J, with 14 bases between. This CDR3 is built from 13 residues. Germline loops: CDR1 MNHNS, CDR2 SASEGT.

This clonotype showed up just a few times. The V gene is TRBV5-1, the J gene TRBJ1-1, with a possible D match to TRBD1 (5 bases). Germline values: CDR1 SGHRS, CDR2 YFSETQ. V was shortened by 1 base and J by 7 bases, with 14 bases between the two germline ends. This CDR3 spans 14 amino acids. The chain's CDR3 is CASSLRPGSDEAFF. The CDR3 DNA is TGCGCCAGCAGCTTGAGGCCAGGGTCTGATGAAGCTTTCTTT.